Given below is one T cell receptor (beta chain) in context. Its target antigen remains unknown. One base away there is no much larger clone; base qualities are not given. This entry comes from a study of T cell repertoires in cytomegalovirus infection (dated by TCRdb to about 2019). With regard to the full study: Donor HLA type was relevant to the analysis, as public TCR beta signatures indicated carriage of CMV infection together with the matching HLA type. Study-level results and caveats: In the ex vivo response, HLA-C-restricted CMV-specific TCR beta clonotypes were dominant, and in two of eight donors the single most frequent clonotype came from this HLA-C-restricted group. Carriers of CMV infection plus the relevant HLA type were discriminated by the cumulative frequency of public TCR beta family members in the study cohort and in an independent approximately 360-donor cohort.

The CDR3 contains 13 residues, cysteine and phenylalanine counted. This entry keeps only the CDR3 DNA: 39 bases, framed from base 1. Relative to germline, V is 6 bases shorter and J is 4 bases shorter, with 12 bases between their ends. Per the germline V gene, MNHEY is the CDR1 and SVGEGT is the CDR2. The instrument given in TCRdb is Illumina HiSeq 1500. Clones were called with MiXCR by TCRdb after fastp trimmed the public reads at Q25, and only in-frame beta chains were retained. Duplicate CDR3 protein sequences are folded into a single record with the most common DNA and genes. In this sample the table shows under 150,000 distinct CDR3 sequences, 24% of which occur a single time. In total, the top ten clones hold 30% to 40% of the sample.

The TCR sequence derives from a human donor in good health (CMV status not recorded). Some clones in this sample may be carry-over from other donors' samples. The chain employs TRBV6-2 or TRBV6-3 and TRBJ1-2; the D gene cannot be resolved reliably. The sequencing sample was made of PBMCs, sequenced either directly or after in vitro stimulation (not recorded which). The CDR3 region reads CASSPDGGYGYTF. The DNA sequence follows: TGTGCCAGCAGCCCCGACGGCGGCTATGGCTACACCTTC.